The 22 T cell receptor beta chains below come from one sample, sequenced in a study of shared clonotypes between healthy human individuals. Repertoires were generated with immunoSEQ multiplex PCR, while TCRdb's copy carries only in-frame clones and drops some. The data show hundreds of thousands of clones, with about 90% seen just once and about 24% held by the top ten. Terminally differentiated effector memory CD45RA+ cells were excluded by CCR7 positive selection of CD45RO-negative cells. Sequenced: naive CD8+ T cells sorted from blood. These receptors originate from a man aged 25 to 40 in good health.

V usage is TRBV2 and J usage is TRBJ2-7, with TRBD1 matching over 9 bases. This CDR3 is built from 15 residues. The V and J ends lost 7 bases and 7 bases, in that order; junction bases with no gene match: 14. Germline CDR1 reads SNHLY; CDR2 reads FYNNEI. The CDR3 is CASMDPGQGGWEQYF. CDR3 nucleotide sequence: TGTGCCAGCATGGACCCGGGACAGGGAGGTTGGGAGCAGTACTTC.

The V call is TRBV7-8, the J call TRBJ2-1; 10 bases are a match to TRBD2. Looked up from germline, CDR1 is SGHVS and CDR2 is FQNEAQ. Germline trimming cut 0 bases from V and 9 bases from J; bases unmatched to any gene: 11. This CDR3 is built from 17 residues. CDR3 protein: CASSLALPSGSLSEQFF. The CDR3, as DNA: TGTGCCAGCAGCTTAGCTTTGCCTAGCGGGAGTTTGAGTGAGCAGTTCTTC.

The V and J genes are TRBV7-9 and TRBJ2-1; 8 bases match TRBD2. Unmatched junction bases numbered 10, after V lost 5 bases and J lost 4 bases. This CDR3 contains 16 residues. The germline CDR1 and CDR2 sequences are SEHNR and FQNEAQ (reference sequence). CDR3 protein: CASSPTGTRGYNEQFF. CDR3 coding DNA: TGTGCCAGCAGCCCAACAGGGACTAGGGGGTACAATGAGCAGTTCTTC.

This chain uses TRBV9 with TRBJ2-7; D gene uncertain. With 4 bases removed from V and 2 bases from J, the gap between germline ends came to 7 bases. CDR3 length: 12 amino acids. CDR1 SGDLS and CDR2 YYNGEE come from the germline V gene. CDR3 bases: TGTGCCAGCAGCAACCCCCCCTACGAGCAGTACTTC. This encodes CASSNPPYEQYF.

The chain carries TRBV6-5 and TRBJ2-1; 12 positions match TRBD2. The CDR3 has 14 amino acids. From germline, CDR1 is MNHEY and CDR2 SVGAGI. Trimming took 5 bases from V and 9 from J; bases not matched to a gene: 5. DNA for the CDR3: TGTGCCAGCAGTCCTAGCGGGAGGGCCGCTGAGCAGTTCTTC. Amino acids: CASSPSGRAAEQFF.

The V gene is TRBV7-6, the J gene TRBJ2-1; D ambiguous. Germline values: CDR1 SGHVS, CDR2 FNYEAQ. The CDR3 is 14 residues long. The V end was cut by 7 bases, the J end by 5 bases, with 15 bases between. The CDR3 region is CASMGWTSNNEQFF. DNA of the CDR3: TGTGCCAGCATGGGGTGGACCTCTAACAATGAGCAGTTCTTC.

This chain links TRBV2 with TRBJ2-1; D is perhaps TRBD1 (5 bases). In germline, CDR1 is SNHLY, CDR2 FYNNEI. Trimming pared 6 bases from V and 5 bases from J, leaving 20 bases between. The CDR3 runs to 16 residues. The CDR3: CASRIIGVSKHNEQFF. CDR3 DNA sequence: TGTGCCAGCAGAATTATAGGGGTCTCAAAGCACAATGAGCAGTTCTTC.

V is TRBV5-5 and J is TRBJ1-5, with TRBD1 as a possible D gene (5 bases). The V gene's germline CDR1 is SGHKS and CDR2 YYEKEE (reference sequence). The CDR3 is 16 amino acids. V was pared by 0 bases and J by 4 bases, with 14 bases between. CDR3 in amino acids: CASSLEGGVLNQPQHF. The CDR3 nucleotides are TGTGCCAGCAGCTTGGAGGGAGGGGTCCTAAATCAGCCCCAGCATTTT.

The gene calls are TRBV6-5 and TRBJ2-1; 7 bases are shared with TRBD1. V lost 2 bases, J lost 7 bases, and 5 bases stayed unmatched. The CDR3 runs 14 residues. Germline V lookup: CDR1 MNHEY, CDR2 SVGAGI. In DNA form, the CDR3 reads TGTGCCAGCAGTTACACACAGGGGCAGAATGAGCAGTTCTTC. Translation: CASSYTQGQNEQFF.

Note on this clone: Other DNA sequences in the sample encode the same CDR3. The chain recombines TRBV6-5 with TRBJ2-2; D is possibly TRBD1 (6 bases). With 2 bases removed from V and 2 bases from J, the gap between germline ends came to 9 bases. The CDR3 length is 15 residues. Germline lookup yields CDR1 MNHEY and CDR2 SVGAGI. In DNA form, the CDR3 reads TGTGCCAGCAGTTACACCGGGACAAACACCGGGGAGCTGTTTTTT. Amino acid sequence: CASSYTGTNTGELFF.

The V gene is TRBV6-1, the J gene TRBJ2-3, with 10 bases aligning to TRBD2. The germline CDR1 and CDR2 sequences are MNHNS and SASEGT. Trimming cost V 2 bases and J 4 bases; bases outside gene matches: 15. The length of the CDR3 is 19 residues. The CDR3 loop is CASSESSGRAIRWADTQYF. CDR3 in DNA: TGTGCCAGCAGTGAATCCAGCGGGAGGGCCATTCGGTGGGCAGATACGCAGTATTTT.

The V gene is TRBV7-9, the J gene TRBJ2-1; the match to TRBD1 covers 8 bases. With V trimmed by 5 bases and J by 8 bases, 8 bases remained unmatched. The CDR3 spans 14 residues. Germline loops: CDR1 SEHNR, CDR2 FQNEAQ (reference sequence). The CDR3 DNA reads as TGTGCCAGCAGCACCAGGGGGCGCGGAGATGAGCAGTTCTTC. This translates into CASSTRGRGDEQFF.

The V and J genes are TRBV14 and TRBJ2-1, with D perhaps matching TRBD2 (5 bases). Looked up from germline, CDR1 is SGHDN and CDR2 is FVKESK. This CDR3 is 13 amino acids long. V gave up 1 base and J gave up 9 bases, with 10 bases separating them. Here the CDR3 reads CASSQGAEAEQFF. DNA for the CDR3: TGTGCCAGCAGCCAAGGAGCGGAGGCTGAGCAGTTCTTC.

A single count supports this clone. The V gene is TRBV4-1, the J gene TRBJ2-5; either TRBD1 or TRBD2 may fit D (5 bases each). Germline-derived CDR1 and CDR2 are MGHRA and YSYEKL. The CDR3 sequence is 15 residues long. Trimming removed 1 base from V and 5 bases from J, with 14 bases in between. The CDR3 nucleotides are TGCGCCAGCAGCCAAGGCTTAAGGGACGGTGAGACCCAGTACTTC. Its translation is CASSQGLRDGETQYF.

The chain links TRBV25-1 to TRBJ1-1; TRBD1 might be the D (5 bases). CDR3 length: 15 residues. The germline V and J ends were trimmed by 4 bases and 3 bases, with 15 bases remaining between them. In germline, CDR1 is MGHDK, CDR2 SYGVNS. The CDR3 here is CASSADNRGDTEAFF. CDR3 in DNA: TGTGCCAGCAGTGCGGACAATCGAGGGGACACTGAAGCTTTCTTT.

This chain links TRBV11-3 with TRBJ2-1; TRBD2 matches 7 bases. The CDR3 contains 17 residues. Trimming at V came to 2 bases and at J to 0 bases, leaving 7 bases not matched to a gene. The germline V gene has CDR1 SGHNT and CDR2 YENEEA. The CDR3 bases are TGTGCCAGCAGCTTAAGGGAGCGGGGTAGCTCCTACAATGAGCAGTTCTTC. It translates to CASSLRERGSSYNEQFF.

The chain employs TRBV15 and TRBJ1-3; D not certain. Trimming cost V 0 bases and J 0 bases, with 3 bases left between them. The germline V gene encodes CDR1 LNHNV and CDR2 YYDKDF (reference sequence). The CDR3 length is 14 residues. The CDR3 DNA follows: TGTGCCACCAGCAGAGACTCCTCTGGAAACACCATATATTTT. Translated, it gives CATSRDSSGNTIYF.

In this sample, this clone turned up once. The chain joins TRBV7-9 to TRBJ2-1, with 10 bases fitting TRBD2. The CDR3 consists of 19 residues. V shed 5 bases, J shed 4 bases, and the junction held 17 bases outside the gene matches. The germline V gene encodes CDR1 SEHNR and CDR2 FQNEAQ (reference sequence). CDR3 sequence: CASSPTSGINGGFYNEQFF. The CDR3 DNA is TGTGCCAGCAGCCCCACTAGCGGGATTAACGGGGGGTTTTACAATGAGCAGTTCTTC.

The gene calls are TRBV29-1 and TRBJ2-7, with D uncertain. The CDR3 loop spans 15 amino acids. Germline loops: CDR1 SQVTM, CDR2 ANQGSEA. V was pared by 2 bases and J by 0 bases, with 14 bases between. CDR3 residues: CSVEFGSSNSYEQYF. As DNA, the CDR3 is TGCAGCGTTGAATTTGGCTCATCGAACTCCTACGAGCAGTACTTC.

This sequence joins TRBV7-9 and TRBJ2-7, with 7 bases lining up with TRBD2. CDR3 length equals 16 residues. V gave up 5 bases and J gave up 1 base; unmatched junction bases: 11. Germline-derived CDR1 and CDR2 are SEHNR and FQNEAQ (reference sequence). The CDR3 DNA reads as TGTGCCAGCAGCCCTATGGCTAGCGGTTGGTCCTACGAGCAGTACTTC. Protein: CASSPMASGWSYEQYF.

The V call is TRBV7-3, the J call TRBJ1-1; weak D call: TRBD1 (5 bases). The CDR3 runs 13 residues. V shed 4 bases and J shed 8 bases, with 14 bases lying between them. Germline V CDR1 and CDR2: SGHTA, FQGTGA. As DNA, the CDR3 is TGTGCCAGCAGCTCCTCGGGTTGGACAGAAGCTTTCTTT. The encoded protein is CASSSSGWTEAFF.

This chain connects TRBV28 to TRBJ2-1; D remains ambiguous. Germline V gives CDR1 MDHEN, CDR2 SYDVKM. The CDR3 contains 16 residues. V was pared by 2 bases and J by 9 bases, with 20 bases between. CDR3 sequence: CASSLIPDTPQSEQFF. The CDR3 DNA reads TGTGCCAGCAGTTTAATCCCCGATACACCCCAAAGTGAGCAGTTCTTC.